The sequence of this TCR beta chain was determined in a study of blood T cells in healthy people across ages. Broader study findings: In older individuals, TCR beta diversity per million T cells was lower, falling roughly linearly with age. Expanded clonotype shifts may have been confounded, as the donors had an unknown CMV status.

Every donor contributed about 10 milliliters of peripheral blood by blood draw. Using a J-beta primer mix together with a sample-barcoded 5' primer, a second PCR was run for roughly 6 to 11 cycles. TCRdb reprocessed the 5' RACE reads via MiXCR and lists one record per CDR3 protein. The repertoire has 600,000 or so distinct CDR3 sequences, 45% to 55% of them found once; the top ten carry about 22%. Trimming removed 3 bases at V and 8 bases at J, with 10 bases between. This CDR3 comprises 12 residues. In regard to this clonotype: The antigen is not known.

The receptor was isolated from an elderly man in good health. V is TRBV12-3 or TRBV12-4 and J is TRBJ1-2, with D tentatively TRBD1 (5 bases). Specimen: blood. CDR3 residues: CASSFSGRGYTF. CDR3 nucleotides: TGTGCCAGCAGTTTTTCAGGGAGGGGCTACACCTTC.